This is a list of T cell receptor beta chains from one sample in a study of blood T cells in healthy people across ages. In TCRdb, the 5' RACE reads were re-called with MiXCR into one record per CDR3 protein. This table holds about 1.1 million distinct CDR3 sequences, about two fifths found once. Sequencing used blood. The source is a man aged 18 to 29 in good health. CDR3s include the opening cysteine and the closing phenylalanine or tryptophan. Clone size, where shown, is once, few, many, or a class for clones that have expanded.

CDR3aa	abundance	j_gene	v_gene
CASSPTGIDYGYTF	few	TRBJ1-2	TRBV7-2
CASSSLGTPSDTQYF	few	TRBJ2-3	TRBV6-2/TRBV6-3
CSARGSWTGVTDTQYF	many	TRBJ2-3	TRBV20-1
CSAALGTDHGYTF	few	TRBJ1-2	TRBV20-1
CSASASGGKNIQYF	few	TRBJ2-4	TRBV20-1
CASSKTGDSSYEQYF	-	TRBJ2-7	TRBV6-1
CASSGRVSGANVLTF	-	TRBJ2-6	TRBV6-6
CARLLRNTEAFF	-	TRBJ1-1	TRBV25-1
CASSLRVAADTQYF	few	TRBJ2-3	TRBV7-2
CSARFGGMTTEAFF	-	TRBJ1-1	TRBV20-1
CATSRDPPGHLNTEAFF	-	TRBJ1-1	TRBV15
CASRPGQSPSTDTQYF	-	TRBJ2-3	TRBV28
CSARLTGPNTEAFF	-	TRBJ1-1	TRBV20-1
CASSLTGEDQPQHF	-	TRBJ1-5	TRBV2
CASSYSGGNYEQYF	few	TRBJ2-7	TRBV27
CATSRAAVRAGSSSYNSPLHF	few	TRBJ1-6	TRBV15
CASSQAGRDNEQFF	-	TRBJ2-1	TRBV4-2
CASSLSIPAKLFF	few	TRBJ1-4	TRBV7-2
CASSLQVAGANTEAFF	-	TRBJ1-1	TRBV7-3
CASSPRVDIDYGYTF	few	TRBJ1-2	TRBV27
CATKRTGDTEAFF	-	TRBJ1-1	TRBV24-1
CASSHRSGSSHNEQYF	-	-	TRBV4-1
CSALGPSPETQYF	few	-	TRBV20-1
CAVLGGLDYGYTF	-	TRBJ1-2	TRBV2
CASSGRTGNNEQFF	-	TRBJ2-1	TRBV25-1
CSALTNSNYGYTF	-	TRBJ1-2	TRBV29-1
CASSLPTQGTEAFF	few	TRBJ1-1	TRBV7-2